This TCR beta chain was captured in a study of cytomegalovirus exposure and HLA in healthy donors. A multiplex PCR was run with 60 Vbeta primers and 13 Jbeta primers. The assay was immunoSEQ multiplex PCR, and TCRdb's table has in-frame clones only and misses some. The sample contains roughly 74,000 clones, about four fifths of which appear only once. V was clipped by 5 bases and J by 2 bases; unmatched bases: 9. Germline V gene lookup returns CDR1 ENHRY and CDR2 SYGVKD. The CDR3 is 15 amino acids. Sample: PBMCs. V usage is TRBV10-3 and J usage is TRBJ2-7, with 7 bases identical to TRBD1. This TCR was recovered from a man aged 35 to 55 in good health and CMV-seronegative. This CDR3 is CAISRSSQGAYEQYF. The CDR3 DNA is TGTGCCATCAGTCGTTCGTCGCAGGGGGCCTACGAGCAGTACTTC.